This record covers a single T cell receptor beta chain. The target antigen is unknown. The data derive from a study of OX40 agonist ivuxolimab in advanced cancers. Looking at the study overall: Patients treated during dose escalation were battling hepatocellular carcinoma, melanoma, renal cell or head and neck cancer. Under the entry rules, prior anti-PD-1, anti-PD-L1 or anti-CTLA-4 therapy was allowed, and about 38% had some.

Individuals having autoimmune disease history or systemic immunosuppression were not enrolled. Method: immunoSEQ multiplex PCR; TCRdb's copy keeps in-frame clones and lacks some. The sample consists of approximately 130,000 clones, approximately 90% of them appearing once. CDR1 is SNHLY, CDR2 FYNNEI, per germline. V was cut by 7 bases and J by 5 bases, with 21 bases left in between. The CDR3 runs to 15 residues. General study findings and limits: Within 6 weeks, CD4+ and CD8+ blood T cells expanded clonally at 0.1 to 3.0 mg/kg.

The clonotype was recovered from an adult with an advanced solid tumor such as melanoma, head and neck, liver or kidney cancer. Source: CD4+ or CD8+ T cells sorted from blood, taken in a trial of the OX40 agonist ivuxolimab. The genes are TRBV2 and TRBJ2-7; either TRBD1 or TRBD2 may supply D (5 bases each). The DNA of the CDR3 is TGTGCCAGCATAGACCGGGACCCCGCCCTTCACGAGCAGTACTTC. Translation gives CASIDRDPALHEQYF. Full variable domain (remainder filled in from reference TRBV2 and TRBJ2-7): EPEVTQTPSHQVTQMGQEVILRCVPISNHLYFYWYRQILGQKVEFLVSFYNNEISEKSEIFDDQFSVERPDGSNFTLKIRSTKLEDSAMYFCASIDRDPALHEQYFGPGTRLTVT.